Below, 20 T cell receptor beta chains from the same sample are listed, as sequenced in a study of blood T cell repertoires in COVID-19. Method: immunoSEQ multiplex PCR; TCRdb's copy keeps in-frame clones and lacks some. The table records roughly 230,000 clones, around 87% of them present only once. The specimen sequenced was PBMCs or T cells enriched from blood (not recorded which). All receptors come from a man aged 25 to 40 in a cohort exposed to, infected with or recovered from COVID-19 (not recorded which).

This rearrangement joins TRBV7-3 to TRBJ2-1; D is possibly TRBD1 (6 bases). The germline V and J ends were trimmed by 5 bases and 6 bases, with 14 bases remaining between them. Germline V gives CDR1 SGHTA, CDR2 FQGTGA. This CDR3 is built from 14 residues. The CDR3 DNA is TGTGCCAGCAGCCCTACCCAGGGGAGCAATGAGCAGTTCTTC. Amino acid sequence: CASSPTQGSNEQFF.

The chain combines TRBV4-1 with TRBJ2-2; a possible D gene is TRBD1 (5 bases). CDR3 length: 17 amino acids. Germline V CDR1 and CDR2: MGHRA, YSYEKL. With 0 bases removed from V and 5 bases from J, the gap between germline ends came to 16 bases. The CDR3 DNA follows: TGCGCCAGCAGCCAAGACCCCCCCCAGGGTTGGACCGGGGAGCTGTTTTTT. Residues: CASSQDPPQGWTGELFF.

The chain has TRBV7-3 and TRBJ2-3, with 7 bases aligning to TRBD1. The CDR3 totals 13 residues. The V and J ends lost 2 bases and 6 bases, in that order; junction bases with no gene match: 2. Looked up from germline, CDR1 is SGHTA and CDR2 is FQGTGA. As DNA, the CDR3 is TGTGCCAGCAGCTTACTGGGACAGGATACGCAGTATTTT. Its protein is CASSLLGQDTQYF.

This rearrangement joins TRBV3-1 (or the pseudogene TRBV3-2) to TRBJ2-1; D is unresolved. The germline CDR1 and CDR2 sequences are LGHDT and YNNKEL (reference sequence). The CDR3 covers 16 residues. V lost 4 bases, J lost 8 bases, and 21 bases lay in between. CDR3 DNA: TGTGCCAGCAGCCCACCCTTAGGTATAGCAGTCGATGAGCAGTTCTTC. It specifies CASSPPLGIAVDEQFF.

The chain couples TRBV18 to TRBJ1-2; 10 nucleotides align to TRBD1. The trim removed 3 bases at V and 8 bases at J, leaving 6 bases unmatched. This CDR3 region has 14 residues. CDR1 and CDR2 (germline): KGHSH, LQKENI. The CDR3: CASSPGQGRGGYTF. CDR3 DNA: TGTGCCAGCTCACCGGGACAGGGGCGAGGAGGCTACACCTTC.

This clone was seen at least ten times. V gene TRBV3-1 (or the pseudogene TRBV3-2) combines with J gene TRBJ2-2; 8 positions match TRBD1. The CDR3 sequence is 17 residues long. Unmatched junction bases numbered 4, after V lost 1 base and J lost 0 bases. Germline CDR1 LGHDT, CDR2 YNNKEL (reference sequence). CDR3 sequence (DNA): TGTGCCAGCAGCCAAGGCCCGACAGGGGCGAACACCGGGGAGCTGTTTTTT. This encodes CASSQGPTGANTGELFF.

This chain connects TRBV7-2 to TRBJ2-7, with 8 bases matching TRBD2. CDR1 and CDR2 (germline): SGHTA, FQGNSA. After removal of 3 bases from V and 3 bases from J, the junction contained 7 bases not matched to a gene. The CDR3 consists of 15 residues. CDR3: CASSFLPSGSYEQYF. In nucleotides, the CDR3 is TGTGCCAGCAGCTTCTTGCCCAGCGGGAGCTACGAGCAGTACTTC.

The gene calls are TRBV7-9 and TRBJ2-2, with TRBD1 identical over 8 bases. The junction had 7 bases not matched to a gene; V was cut back by 5 bases and J by 5 bases. The germline V gene has CDR1 SEHNR and CDR2 FQNEAQ (reference sequence). The CDR3 runs to 15 residues. The chain's CDR3 is CASSPDRGLTGELFF. As DNA, the CDR3 is TGTGCCAGCAGCCCAGACAGGGGTCTAACCGGGGAGCTGTTTTTT.

The V call is TRBV23-1, the J call TRBJ2-1; weak D call: TRBD1 (7 bases). TRBV23-1 is designated an ORF whose function remains uncertain. The CDR3 is 16 residues long. With 4 bases removed from V and 0 bases from J, the gap between germline ends came to 13 bases. CDR3 DNA: TGCGCCAGCAGTCGGAGGCGGGACAGCTCCTACAATGAGCAGTTCTTC. Its protein product is CASSRRRDSSYNEQFF.

The table lists this clone with a few counts. The chain links TRBV7-2 to TRBJ1-3; D gene unclear. From germline, CDR1 is SGHTA and CDR2 FQGNSA. Trimming pared 2 bases from V and 1 base from J, leaving 3 bases between. The CDR3 loop spans 13 amino acids. The CDR3 nucleotides are TGTGCCAGCAGCTTATTATCTGGAAACACCATATATTTT. Its translation is CASSLLSGNTIYF.

V is TRBV4-3 and J is TRBJ2-1, with TRBD2 identical over 13 bases. In germline, CDR1 is LGHNA, CDR2 YSLEER. The CDR3 is 19 residues long. With 1 base clipped from V and 8 bases from J, the junction kept 14 bases outside the gene matches. CDR3 DNA: TGCGCCAGCAGCCAAGCCCCAACTAGCGGGAGGGCCAGTCGTGATGAGCAGTTCTTC. Translated: CASSQAPTSGRASRDEQFF.

The chain has TRBV18 and TRBJ2-7, with 8 bases that match TRBD1. The CDR3 has 14 residues. The germline CDR1 and CDR2 sequences are KGHSH and LQKENI. V trimming: 5 bases; J trimming: 0 bases; junction bases outside the gene matches: 3. The CDR3 DNA sequence: TGTGCCAGCTCAGCTACAGGGGGCTCCTACGAGCAGTACTTC. This sequence encodes CASSATGGSYEQYF.

The chain links TRBV5-1 to TRBJ2-1; 7 bases match TRBD1. Germline CDR1 and CDR2: SGHRS and YFSETQ. V was pared by 4 bases and J by 6 bases, with 10 bases of the junction left unmatched. The length of the CDR3 is 15 residues. CDR3 bases: TGCGCCAGCAGCCTAATGACAGGGAATATCAATGAGCAGTTCTTC. Protein product: CASSLMTGNINEQFF.

J is TRBJ2-6 and V is TRBV7-9; D call uncertain. Germline CDR1 SEHNR, CDR2 FQNEAQ (reference sequence). V lost 5 bases and J lost 0, with 14 bases in between. The length of the CDR3 is 17 residues. CDR3 bases: TGTGCCAGCAGCCCCATGTCGTCGAGCTCTGGGGCCAACGTCCTGACTTTC. Translated, it gives CASSPMSSSSGANVLTF.

This clone was recorded once. The chain links TRBV6-1 to TRBJ2-4, with D possibly TRBD1 on 6 matching bases. Germline lookup yields CDR1 MNHNS and CDR2 SASEGT. This CDR3 contains 17 residues. Trimming cost V 1 base and J 4 bases, with 17 bases left between them. The CDR3: CASSEGIRGVWKNIQYF. Written as DNA, the CDR3 is TGTGCCAGCAGTGAAGGGATCAGGGGTGTATGGAAAAACATTCAGTACTTC.

V gene TRBV9 combines with J gene TRBJ2-1, with 7 bases identical to TRBD2. Germline V gene lookup returns CDR1 SGDLS and CDR2 YYNGEE. V shed 0 bases, J shed 10 bases, and the junction held 4 bases outside the gene matches. The CDR3 consists of 13 residues. The CDR3 region is CASSVEASGEQFF. DNA of the CDR3: TGTGCCAGCAGCGTAGAGGCTAGCGGAGAGCAGTTCTTC.

The chain has TRBV28 and TRBJ2-7, with D possibly being TRBD1 (6 bases). Germline V gene lookup returns CDR1 MDHEN and CDR2 SYDVKM. The ends were cut back, 2 bases at V and 3 bases at J, with 11 bases in the middle. The CDR3 has 14 residues. CDR3 sequence reads: CASSLALTGYEQYF. CDR3 nucleotides: TGTGCCAGCAGTTTAGCCTTGACAGGCTACGAGCAGTACTTC.

The V call is TRBV15, the J call TRBJ2-3; 9 nucleotides match TRBD1. CDR3 length: 16 residues. Germline V lookup: CDR1 LNHNV, CDR2 YYDKDF (reference sequence). Losses at the gene ends were 1 base for V and 2 bases for J; bases not matched to a gene: 4. In DNA, the CDR3 is TGTGCCACCAGCAGAGGCCGGGACAGGGTCACAGATACGCAGTATTTT. Residues: CATSRGRDRVTDTQYF. Together with reference TRBV15 and TRBJ2-3, the CDR3 gives the full variable domain: DAMVIQNPRYQVTQFGKPVTLSCSQTLNHNVMYWYQQKSSQAPKLLFHYYDKDFNNEADTPDNFQSRRPNTSFCFLDIRSPGLGDTAMYLCATSRGRDRVTDTQYFGPGTRLTVL.

This clone appeared a few times. This rearrangement joins TRBV29-1 to TRBJ1-4, with D possibly TRBD1 on 6 matching bases. Germline CDR1 reads SQVTM; CDR2 reads ANQGSEA. The CDR3 is 11 amino acids. Trimming stripped 3 bases from V and 7 bases from J, with 6 bases between. Here the CDR3 DNA reads TGCAGCGTTGACAGGGGTGAAAAACTGTTTTTT. Translating it yields CSVDRGEKLFF.

The V call is TRBV19, the J call TRBJ1-1, with 10 bases matching TRBD1. CDR3 length equals 16 residues. The trim removed 7 bases at V and 2 bases at J, leaving 10 bases unmatched. Germline V gives CDR1 LNHDA, CDR2 SQIVND (reference sequence). This CDR3 is CASIGDRGMRNTEAFF. CDR3 coding DNA: TGTGCCAGTATCGGGGACAGGGGCATGAGAAACACTGAAGCTTTCTTT.